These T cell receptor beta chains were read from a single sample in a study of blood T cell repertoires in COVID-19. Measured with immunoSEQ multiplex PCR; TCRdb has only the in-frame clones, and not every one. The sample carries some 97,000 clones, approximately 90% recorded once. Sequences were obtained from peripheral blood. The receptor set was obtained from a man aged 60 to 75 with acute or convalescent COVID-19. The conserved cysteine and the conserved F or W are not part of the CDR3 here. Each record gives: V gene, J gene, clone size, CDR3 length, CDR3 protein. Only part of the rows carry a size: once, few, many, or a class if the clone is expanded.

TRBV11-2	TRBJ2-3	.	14	ASSLGHAGYTDTQY
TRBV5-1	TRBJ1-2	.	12	ASSPSQVNYGYT
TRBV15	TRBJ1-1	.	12	ATSREMGQLEAF
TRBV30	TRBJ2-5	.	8	AWRGGTQY
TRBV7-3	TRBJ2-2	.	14	ASSSIAGAGTGELF
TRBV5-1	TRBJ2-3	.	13	ASSPGQGRTDTQY
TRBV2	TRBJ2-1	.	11	ASRSGTRGEQF
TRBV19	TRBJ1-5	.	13	ASSTPGQGTQPQH
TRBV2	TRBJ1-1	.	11	ASRRRRDTEAF
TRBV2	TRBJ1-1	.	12	ASSEGQGNTEAF
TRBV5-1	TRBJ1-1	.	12	ASSSGQMNTEAF
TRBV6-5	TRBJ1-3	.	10	ASCRVGNTIY
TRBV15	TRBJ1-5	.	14	ATSREQGRSNQPQH
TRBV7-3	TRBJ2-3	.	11	ASSAVSRDTQY
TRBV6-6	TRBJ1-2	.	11	ASTAGSYYGYT
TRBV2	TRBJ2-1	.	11	ASSRDRLNEQF
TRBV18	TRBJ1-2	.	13	ASSPLERGQVGYT
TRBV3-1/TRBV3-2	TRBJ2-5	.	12	ASSPAGGIETQY
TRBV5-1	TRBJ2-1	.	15	ASSSGLAGGPYNEQF
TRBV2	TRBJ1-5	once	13	ASRRNRGSVQPQH
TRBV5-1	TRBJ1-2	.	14	ASSLAARGLGYGYT
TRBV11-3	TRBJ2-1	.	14	ASSLVLAGGPNEQF
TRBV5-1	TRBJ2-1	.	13	ASSLGLATYNEQF
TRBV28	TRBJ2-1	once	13	ASSLRQTSVDEQF
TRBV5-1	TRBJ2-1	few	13	ASRGGLAVYNEQF
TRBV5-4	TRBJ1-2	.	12	ASSWTTGLSDYT
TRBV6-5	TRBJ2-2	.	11	ASSWRAPGELF
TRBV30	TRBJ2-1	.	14	AWSPVRQGSYNEQF